One and the same sample provided the 32 T cell receptor beta chains below, sequenced in a study of shared clonotypes between healthy human individuals. Assay: immunoSEQ multiplex PCR; the TCRdb copy retains only in-frame clones and omits some. The sample has 2,500,000 or so clones, approximately 90% seen once. Material for sequencing was naive CD4+ T cells sorted from blood. Subset defined: CD45RA+ positively selected. All receptors come from a man aged 18 to 35 in good health.

This chain links TRBV4-3 with TRBJ1-2; D is possibly TRBD1 (5 bases). This CDR3 has 16 amino acids. CDR1 and CDR2 from the germline V gene are LGHNA and YSLEER. V lost 0 bases and J 8 bases, leaving 19 bases between the germline ends. CDR3 in DNA: TGCGCCAGCAGCCAAGATGAGGGGCTTCGAGGGAGCGGCTACACCTTC. It codes for CASSQDEGLRGSGYTF.

This clone was seen once. In DNA form, the CDR3 reads TGTGCCAGCAGTTTCAACAGGATTAATGAAAAACTGTTTTTT. This codes for CASSFNRINEKLFF. This chain connects TRBV11-2 to TRBJ1-4, with TRBD1 as a possible D gene (5 bases). Trimming removed 6 bases from V and 4 bases from J, with 12 bases in between. The CDR3 has 14 amino acids. Germline CDR1 reads SGHAT; CDR2 reads FQNNGV.

This sequence joins TRBV11-2 and TRBJ2-5; perhaps TRBD2 as D (7 bases). Germline-derived CDR1 and CDR2 are SGHAT and FQNNGV. The CDR3 spans 13 residues. The V and J ends lost 7 bases and 3 bases respectively, with 12 bases between them. CDR3 nucleotides: TGTGCCAGCAATACGGGGGGCGAAGAGACCCAGTACTTC. Its translation: CASNTGGEETQYF.

This clone was seen only once. The chain recombines TRBV13 with TRBJ2-7, with D possibly matching TRBD1 (6 bases). Between the trimmed V and J ends, which lost 2 bases and 5 bases, there was a span of 10 bases. Germline CDR1 and CDR2: PRHDT and FYEKMQ (reference sequence). The CDR3 has 13 amino acids. The CDR3 spells CASSLKAGDEQYF. In DNA, the CDR3 is TGTGCCAGCAGCTTAAAGGCAGGGGACGAGCAGTACTTC.

The chain uses TRBV11-2 and TRBJ2-3, with D tentatively TRBD1 (7 bases). CDR1 is SGHAT, CDR2 FQNNGV, per germline. Trimming cost V 1 base and J 5 bases, with 13 bases left between them. This CDR3 contains 15 residues. As DNA, the CDR3 is TGTGCCAGCAGCTTAGTTCGACAGGGAGGAGATACGCAGTATTTT. Translation: CASSLVRQGGDTQYF.

The V gene is TRBV19, the J gene TRBJ2-5, with TRBD2 matching over 8 bases. The germline gives CDR1 LNHDA, CDR2 SQIVND (reference sequence). CDR3 length: 14 amino acids. Trimming cost V 5 bases and J 5 bases; bases outside gene matches: 7. As DNA, the CDR3 is TGTGCCAGTAGTCCGAGCGGGGGCTTGGAGACCCAGTACTTC. The encoded protein is CASSPSGGLETQYF.

The chain joins TRBV30 to TRBJ1-5; D is uncertain. This CDR3 spans 13 amino acids. Deletions cut 2 bases from V and 3 bases from J, with 8 bases between. Germline values: CDR1 GTSNPN, CDR2 SVGIG (reference sequence). The CDR3 sequence is CAWSTRDNQPQHF. CDR3 bases: TGTGCCTGGAGTACCCGGGACAATCAGCCCCAGCATTTT.

This chain uses TRBV14 with TRBJ1-5; D unclear. V was pared by 2 bases and J by 0 bases, with 8 bases between. CDR3 length: 15 amino acids. Germline lookup yields CDR1 SGHDN and CDR2 FVKESK. CDR3: CASSQLTYSNQPQHF. The DNA for the CDR3 is TGTGCCAGCAGCCAATTGACCTATAGCAATCAGCCCCAGCATTTT. The variable domain in full, completed from reference TRBV14 and TRBJ1-5, reads EAGVTQFPSHSVIEKGQTVTLRCDPISGHDNLYWYRRVMGKEIKFLLHFVKESKQDESGMPNNRFLAERTGGTYSTLKVQPAELEDSGVYFCASSQLTYSNQPQHFGDGTRLSIL.

In regard to this clone: Other DNA sequences from this sample encode an identical CDR3 as well. The genes are TRBV25-1 and TRBJ1-2; D perhaps matches TRBD1 (5 bases). This CDR3 spans 13 amino acids. V lost 3 bases and J lost 4, with 9 bases in between. Germline CDR1 is MGHDK and CDR2 is SYGVNS. The CDR3 spells CASSDGTAYGYTF. The CDR3 nucleotides are TGTGCCAGCAGTGACGGGACTGCCTATGGCTACACCTTC.

This clone has just one count. The chain recombines TRBV5-5 with TRBJ2-5; D gene uncertain. The germline gives CDR1 SGHKS, CDR2 YYEKEE (reference sequence). With 3 bases removed from V and 5 bases from J, the gap between germline ends came to 8 bases. This CDR3 is built from 12 residues. CDR3 region: CASSSGGETQYF. CDR3 DNA sequence: TGTGCCAGCAGCTCTGGTGGGGAGACCCAGTACTTC. The variable domain in full, completed from reference TRBV5-5 and TRBJ2-5, reads DAGVTQSPTHLIKTRGQQVTLRCSPISGHKSVSWYQQVLGQGPQFIFQYYEKEERGRGNFPDRFSARQFPNYSSELNVNALLLGDSALYLCASSSGGETQYFGPGTRLLVL.

There are a few counts of this clone. The chain combines TRBV6-1 with TRBJ1-2; no clear D gene. V gave up 7 bases and J gave up 7 bases, with 19 bases separating them. The CDR3 extends over 14 amino acids. Germline CDR1 is MNHNS and CDR2 is SASEGT. CDR3 sequence: CASIEIGSLSGYTF. DNA of the CDR3: TGTGCCAGCATAGAAATCGGCAGTTTAAGTGGCTACACCTTC.

This CDR3 is CASSLDLAGAHNEQFF. Written as DNA, the CDR3 is TGCGCCAGCAGCTTGGATTTGGCGGGGGCCCACAATGAGCAGTTCTTC. The V gene is TRBV5-1, the J gene TRBJ2-1; maybe TRBD2 (7 bases). The CDR3 has 16 amino acids. CDR1 is SGHRS, CDR2 YFSETQ, per germline. Trimming shortened V by 0 bases and J by 5 bases, and 15 bases separated the two germline ends.

The CDR3 region has the DNA TGTGCCAGCAGCTCGACTAGCGGGTACTACAATGAGCAGTTCTTC. It yields the protein CASSSTSGYYNEQFF. The chain combines TRBV9 with TRBJ2-1, with 10 bases aligning to TRBD2. The CDR3 has 15 amino acids. The germline V gene encodes CDR1 SGDLS and CDR2 YYNGEE. The ends lost 4 bases at V and 3 bases at J; junction bases unmatched: 4.

V is TRBV5-4 and J is TRBJ2-7; maybe TRBD2 (6 bases). The V gene's germline CDR1 is SGHNT and CDR2 YYREEE (reference sequence). The CDR3 extends over 14 amino acids. Trimming removed 0 bases from V and 3 bases from J, with 10 bases in between. CDR3 coding DNA: TGTGCCAGCAGCTTGGGGAGGGTCAACTACGAGCAGTACTTC. Amino acids: CASSLGRVNYEQYF.

The rearrangement uses TRBV19 and TRBJ1-5, with a possible D match to TRBD1 (5 bases). CDR1 and CDR2 (germline): LNHDA, SQIVND (reference sequence). The V end lost 6 bases, the J end lost 1 base, and 10 bases lay between the germline ends. CDR3 length equals 14 residues. The CDR3 DNA reads as TGTGCCAGTAGGGGGGAGGGCAGCAATCAGCCCCAGCATTTT. This sequence encodes CASRGEGSNQPQHF.

This clone was seen only a few times. This chain connects TRBV29-1 to TRBJ2-1; 14 bases fit TRBD2. Losses at the gene ends were 6 bases for V and 9 bases for J; bases not matched to a gene: 7. The CDR3 extends over 14 amino acids. Germline V gene sequence: CDR1 SQVTM, CDR2 ANQGSEA. The CDR3 region is CSVSGTSGRGEQFF. The CDR3 coding sequence is TGCAGCGTCTCCGGGACTAGCGGGAGAGGTGAGCAGTTCTTC.

This sequence joins TRBV6-1 and TRBJ1-1, with a weak D call TRBD1 (6 bases). V dropped 4 bases and J dropped 6 bases, with 15 bases sitting between them. CDR1 MNHNS and CDR2 SASEGT come from the germline V gene. The CDR3 covers 14 residues. This CDR3 reads CASSATTGRAEAFF. CDR3 nucleotides: TGTGCCAGCAGTGCGACCACAGGGCGAGCTGAAGCTTTCTTT.

The rearrangement links TRBV7-8 to TRBJ1-6; D is unresolved. Trimming took off 1 base at V and 7 bases at J, with 11 bases between the two ends. The CDR3 spans 15 residues. Germline-derived CDR1 and CDR2 are SGHVS and FQNEAQ. CDR3 protein: CASSLGRKPNSPLHF. The CDR3 DNA sequence: TGTGCCAGCAGCTTAGGGAGGAAGCCCAATTCACCCCTCCACTTT.

The chain carries TRBV6-6 and TRBJ2-5; 9 positions match TRBD1. V was pared by 6 bases and J by 5 bases, with 4 bases of the junction left unmatched. This CDR3 has 13 amino acids. Germline V CDR1 and CDR2: MNHNY, SVGAGI (reference sequence). CDR3 nucleotide sequence: TGTGCCAGCAGGGGACAGGGTCGCGAGACCCAGTACTTC. This sequence encodes CASRGQGRETQYF.

This chain links TRBV4-1 with TRBJ1-6; D ambiguous. Germline values: CDR1 MGHRA, CDR2 YSYEKL. The germline V and J ends were trimmed by 0 bases and 3 bases, with 12 bases remaining between them. This CDR3 has 17 residues. For the CDR3, the DNA is TGCGCCAGCAGCCAAGACTCACCGAAGAACTATAATTCACCCCTCCACTTT. Amino acid sequence: CASSQDSPKNYNSPLHF.

This clone came up once. This chain links TRBV13 with TRBJ1-1; D unresolved. Germline V gene sequence: CDR1 PRHDT, CDR2 FYEKMQ (reference sequence). Trimming left V 0 bases short and J 1 base short, with 6 bases between. CDR3 length: 14 amino acids. This CDR3 reads CASSLGQKNTEAFF. The CDR3 region has the DNA TGTGCCAGCAGCTTAGGGCAGAAGAACACTGAAGCTTTCTTT.

V and J are TRBV6-6 and TRBJ2-7, with 10 bases matching TRBD2. Germline CDR1 reads MNHNY; CDR2 reads SVGAGI (reference sequence). The CDR3 sequence is 15 residues long. The junction had 3 bases not matched to a gene; V was cut back by 4 bases and J by 0 bases. CDR3 loop: CASSSRTSGSYEQYF. The CDR3 DNA reads TGTGCCAGCAGTTCAAGGACTAGCGGCTCCTACGAGCAGTACTTC.

This chain uses TRBV19 with TRBJ2-7, with a tentative D call TRBD1 (6 bases). Per the germline V gene, CDR1 is LNHDA and CDR2 is SQIVND (reference sequence). V was clipped by 8 bases and J by 2 bases, with 13 bases between them. The length of the CDR3 is 13 residues. The CDR3 spells CASCTGMPYEQYF. CDR3 sequence (DNA): TGTGCCAGTTGTACAGGGATGCCCTACGAGCAGTACTTC.

The chain combines TRBV5-8 with TRBJ2-6, with D tentatively TRBD1 (5 bases). V was trimmed by 5 bases and J by 1 base, leaving 16 bases between them. The V gene's germline CDR1 is SGHTS and CDR2 YDEGEE. This CDR3 has 17 residues. Here the CDR3 DNA reads TGTGCCAGCAGACCTCCGGCAGGGCGGTCTGGGGCCAACGTCCTGACTTTC. The encoded protein is CASRPPAGRSGANVLTF.

The genes are TRBV5-1 and TRBJ2-3, with TRBD2 matching 9 bases. Germline trimming cut 1 base from V and 6 bases from J; bases unmatched to any gene: 12. CDR3 length: 17 residues. CDR1 SGHRS and CDR2 YFSETQ come from the germline V gene. The CDR3 spells CASSLLPSGAAGDTQYF. The CDR3 bases are TGCGCCAGCAGCTTGTTGCCTAGCGGGGCGGCTGGGGATACGCAGTATTTT.

The chain combines TRBV27 with TRBJ1-2; D gene ambiguous. The CDR3 length is 15 residues. V lost 6 bases, J lost 4 bases, and 18 bases lay in between. The germline V gene has CDR1 MNHEY and CDR2 SMNVEV (reference sequence). The CDR3 region is CASSSHTSSTYGYTF. CDR3 bases: TGTGCCAGCAGCTCCCACACGTCTTCTACCTATGGCTACACCTTC.

J is TRBJ2-2 and V is TRBV13, with a possible D match to TRBD1 (7 bases). Trimming removed 6 bases from V and 4 bases from J, with 27 bases in between. The germline CDR1 and CDR2 sequences are PRHDT and FYEKMQ (reference sequence). The CDR3 has 19 amino acids. The CDR3 DNA reads TGTGCCAGCAGACCCGGGGGACCTCTCACAGGGGCCGGCACCGGGGAGCTGTTTTTT. This encodes CASRPGGPLTGAGTGELFF.

The chain uses TRBV5-1 and TRBJ1-4; D not certain. Germline assignment: CDR1 SGHRS and CDR2 YFSETQ. The CDR3 is 14 residues long. Between the trimmed V and J ends, which lost 1 base and 8 bases, there was a span of 12 bases. CDR3 coding DNA: TGCGCCAGCAGCTTGTGGAACACGGGGGAAAAACTGTTTTTT. It codes for CASSLWNTGEKLFF.

The chain employs TRBV6-1 and TRBJ2-2; 9 bases match TRBD1. The length of the CDR3 is 14 residues. Per the germline V gene, CDR1 is MNHNS and CDR2 is SASEGT. V shed 6 bases, J shed 4 bases, and the junction held 3 bases outside the gene matches. Here the CDR3 reads CASRLDRGTGELFF. As DNA, the CDR3 is TGTGCCAGCAGATTGGACAGGGGCACCGGGGAGCTGTTTTTT.

This rearrangement joins TRBV6-1 to TRBJ2-4, with D tentatively TRBD1 or TRBD2 (5 bases each). V lost 4 bases, J lost 0 bases, and 13 bases lay in between. Germline V lookup: CDR1 MNHNS, CDR2 SASEGT. CDR3 length equals 16 residues. CDR3 DNA sequence: TGTGCCAGCAGTGGCAGGGAGACCTTAGCCAAAAACATTCAGTACTTC. Residues: CASSGRETLAKNIQYF.

This rearrangement joins TRBV7-2 to TRBJ2-2, with TRBD2 matching 9 bases. V was clipped by 1 base and J by 4 bases; unmatched bases: 10. The CDR3 has 18 residues. Germline CDR1 and CDR2: SGHTA and FQGNSA. In nucleotides, the CDR3 is TGTGCCAGCAGCTTAGTGGGCCTAGCGGGATCAATCACCGGGGAGCTGTTTTTT. Translated, it gives CASSLVGLAGSITGELFF.

This clone was recorded once. The CDR3 spells CASSVVGGEETQYF. CDR3 bases: TGTGCCAGCAGCGTAGTCGGGGGGGAAGAGACCCAGTACTTC. The chain links TRBV9 to TRBJ2-5, with 8 bases identical to TRBD2. The CDR3 has 14 amino acids. The germline gives CDR1 SGDLS, CDR2 YYNGEE. J gave up 3 bases and V 0 bases, and 1 base lay outside the gene matches.